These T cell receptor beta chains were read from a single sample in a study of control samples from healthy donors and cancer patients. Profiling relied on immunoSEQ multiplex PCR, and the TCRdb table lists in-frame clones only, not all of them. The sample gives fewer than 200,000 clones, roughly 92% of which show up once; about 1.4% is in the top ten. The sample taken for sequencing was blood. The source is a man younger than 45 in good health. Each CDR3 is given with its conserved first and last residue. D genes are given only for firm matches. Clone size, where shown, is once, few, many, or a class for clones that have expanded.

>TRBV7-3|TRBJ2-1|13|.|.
CASSRTVYNEQFF
TGTGCCAGCAGCAGGACAGTGTACAATGAGCAGTTCTTC
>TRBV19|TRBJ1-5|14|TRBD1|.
CATQDRGHNQPQHF
TGTGCCACCCAGGACAGGGGCCACAATCAGCCCCAGCATTTT
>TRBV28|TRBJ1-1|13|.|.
CASSGQINTEAFF
TGTGCCAGCAGTGGACAGATTAACACTGAAGCTTTCTTT
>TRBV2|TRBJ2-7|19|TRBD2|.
CASSEWGGSSGPSSYEQYF
TGTGCCAGCAGTGAATGGGGGGGATCTAGCGGGCCTAGCTCCTACGAGCAGTACTTC
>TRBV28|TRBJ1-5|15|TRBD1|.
CASSPPTGGNQPQHF
TGTGCCAGCAGTCCCCCGACAGGGGGCAATCAGCCCCAGCATTTT
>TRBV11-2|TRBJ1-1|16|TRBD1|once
CASSTGTGPMNTEAFF
TGTGCCAGCAGCACCGGGACAGGGCCCATGAACACTGAAGCTTTCTTT
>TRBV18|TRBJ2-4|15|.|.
CASSPREVSKNIQYF
TGTGCCAGCTCACCACGAGAGGTCTCGAAAAACATTCAGTACTTC
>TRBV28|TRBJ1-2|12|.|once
CASSVLGYGYTF
TGTGCCAGCAGTGTTCTGGGCTATGGCTACACCTTC
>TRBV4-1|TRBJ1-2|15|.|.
CASSQVGGRDYGYTF
TGCGCCAGCAGCCAAGTAGGGGGACGTGACTATGGCTACACCTTC
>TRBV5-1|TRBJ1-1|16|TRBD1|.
CASRRGTGAVNTEAFF
TGCGCCAGCAGGCGTGGGACAGGGGCTGTGAACACTGAAGCTTTCTTT
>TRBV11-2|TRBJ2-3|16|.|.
CASSLEGAGRTDTQYF
TGTGCCAGCAGCTTAGAAGGTGCGGGGCGCACAGATACGCAGTATTTT
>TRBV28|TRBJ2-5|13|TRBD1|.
CASSRNRGETQYF
TGTGCCAGCAGTCGAAACAGGGGCGAGACCCAGTACTTC
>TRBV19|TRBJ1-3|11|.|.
CASSTGNTIYF
TGTGCCAGTAGTACCGGAAACACCATATATTTT
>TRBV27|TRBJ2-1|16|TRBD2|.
CASSPGGTFPYNEQFF
TGTGCCAGCAGTCCGGGAGGGACATTCCCCTACAATGAGCAGTTCTTC
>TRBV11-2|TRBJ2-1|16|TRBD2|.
CASSTGTSGRYNEQFF
TGTGCCAGCAGCACCGGGACTAGCGGTCGCTACAATGAGCAGTTCTTC
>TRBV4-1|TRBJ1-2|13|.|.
CASSQRVVDGYTF
TGCGCCAGCAGCCAACGGGTGGTAGATGGCTACACCTTC
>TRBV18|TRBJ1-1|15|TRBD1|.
CASSPAGQGRTEAFF
TGTGCCAGCTCACCGGCGGGACAGGGGAGAACTGAAGCTTTCTTT
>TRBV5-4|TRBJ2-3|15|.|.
CASSFSLAEADTQYF
TGTGCCAGCAGCTTTTCGTTAGCGGAGGCAGATACGCAGTATTTT
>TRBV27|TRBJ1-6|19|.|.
CASSLWGPGTLGDNSPLHF
TGTGCCAGCAGTTTATGGGGTCCCGGGACACTAGGGGATAATTCACCCCTCCACTTT
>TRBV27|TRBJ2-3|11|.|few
CASSLADTQYF
TGTGCCAGCAGTTTAGCAGATACGCAGTATTTT
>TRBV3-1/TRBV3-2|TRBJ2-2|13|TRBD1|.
CASSPGGTGELFF
TGTGCCAGCAGCCCAGGGGGAACCGGGGAGCTGTTTTTT
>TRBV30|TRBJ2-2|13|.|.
CAWSVRAPGELFF
TGTGCCTGGAGTGTAAGGGCCCCCGGGGAGCTGTTTTTT
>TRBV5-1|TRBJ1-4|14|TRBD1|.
CASSSTGGLGKLFF
TGCGCCAGCAGCTCGACAGGGGGCTTGGGAAAACTGTTTTTT
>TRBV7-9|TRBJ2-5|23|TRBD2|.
CASSSLAEQGRETSGYLLETQYF
TGTGCCAGCAGCAGCCTAGCGGAACAGGGTAGGGAGACTAGCGGTTACCTGCTGGAGACCCAGTACTTC
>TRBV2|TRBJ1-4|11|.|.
CATDTWKKLFF
TGTGCCACCGACACGTGGAAAAAACTGTTTTTT
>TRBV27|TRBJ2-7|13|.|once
CASTPSLYHEQYF
TGTGCCAGCACCCCCTCCCTGTACCACGAGCAGTACTTC
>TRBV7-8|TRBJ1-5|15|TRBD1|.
CASSFTGTGFRPQHF
TGTGCCAGCAGCTTCACCGGGACAGGGTTTCGGCCCCAGCATTTT
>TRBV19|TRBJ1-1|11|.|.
CASSGNTEAFF
TGTGCCAGTAGTGGTAACACTGAAGCTTTCTTT
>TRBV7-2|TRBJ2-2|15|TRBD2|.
CASSFRAGGFRELFF
TGTGCCAGCAGCTTTCGGGCGGGGGGGTTCAGGGAGCTGTTTTTT
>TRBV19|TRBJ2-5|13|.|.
CASSTTLGETQYF
TGTGCCAGTAGTACCACCCTCGGGGAGACCCAGTACTTC
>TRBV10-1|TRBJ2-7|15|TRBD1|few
CASSESRQGAREQYF
TGCGCCAGCAGTGAGTCGAGGCAGGGGGCAAGGGAGCAGTACTTC
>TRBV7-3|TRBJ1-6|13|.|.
CASSRDTNSPLHF
TGTGCCAGCAGCAGGGACACAAACTCACCCCTCCACTTT
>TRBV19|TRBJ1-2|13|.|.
CASSPQETWGYTF
TGTGCCAGTAGTCCCCAGGAGACGTGGGGCTACACCTTC
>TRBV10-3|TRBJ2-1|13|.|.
CATTGDMDNEQFF
TGTGCCACCACTGGGGACATGGACAATGAGCAGTTCTTC
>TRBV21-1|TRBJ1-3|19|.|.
CASSKAGIQVTFSGNTIYF
TGTGCCAGCAGCAAAGCCGGGATACAGGTGACTTTCTCTGGAAACACCATATATTTT
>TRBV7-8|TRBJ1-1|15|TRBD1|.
CASSLMTGGFTEAFF
TGTGCCAGCAGCTTGATGACAGGGGGCTTCACTGAAGCTTTCTTT
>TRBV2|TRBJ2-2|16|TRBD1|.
CASSDLDRGNTGELFF
TGTGCCAGCAGTGACTTGGACAGGGGAAACACCGGGGAGCTGTTTTTT
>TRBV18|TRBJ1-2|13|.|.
CASSPPSRDGYTF
TGTGCCAGCTCCCCTCCCTCCAGGGACGGCTACACCTTC
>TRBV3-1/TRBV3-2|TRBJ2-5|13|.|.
CASSTGFQETQYF
TGTGCCAGCAGCACGGGGTTCCAAGAGACCCAGTACTTC
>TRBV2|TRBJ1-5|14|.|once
CASRREGAVQPQHF
TGTGCCAGCAGAAGGGAGGGTGCGGTACAGCCCCAGCATTTT
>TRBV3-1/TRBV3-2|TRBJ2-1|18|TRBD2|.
CASSRGPRQRGPYNEQFF
TGTGCCAGCAGCCGCGGTCCACGGCAGCGGGGGCCCTACAATGAGCAGTTCTTC
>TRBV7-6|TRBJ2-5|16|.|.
CASSPYSSETQETQYF
TGTGCCAGCAGCCCCTACTCATCTGAAACCCAAGAGACCCAGTACTTC
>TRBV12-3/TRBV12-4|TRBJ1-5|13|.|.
CASSFRGVQPQHF
TGTGCCAGCAGTTTCCGGGGGGTTCAGCCCCAGCATTTT
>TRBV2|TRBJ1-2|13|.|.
CASSVEGTEGYTF
TGTGCCAGCAGTGTCGAGGGAACTGAGGGCTACACCTTC